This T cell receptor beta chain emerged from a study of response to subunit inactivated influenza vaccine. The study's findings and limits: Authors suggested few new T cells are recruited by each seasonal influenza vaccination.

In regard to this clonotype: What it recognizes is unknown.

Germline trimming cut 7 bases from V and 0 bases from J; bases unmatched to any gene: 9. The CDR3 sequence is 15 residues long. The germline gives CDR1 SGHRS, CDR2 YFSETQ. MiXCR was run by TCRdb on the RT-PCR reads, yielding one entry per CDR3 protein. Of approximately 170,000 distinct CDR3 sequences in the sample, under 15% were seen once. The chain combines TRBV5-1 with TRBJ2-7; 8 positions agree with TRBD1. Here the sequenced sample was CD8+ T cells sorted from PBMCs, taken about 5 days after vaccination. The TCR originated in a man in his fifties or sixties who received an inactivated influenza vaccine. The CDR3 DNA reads TGCGCCAGCCAAGCCTCAGACAGGGGCTCCTACGAGCAGTACTTC. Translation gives CASQASDRGSYEQYF.